These 10 T cell receptor beta chains were sequenced from one sample in a study of T-cell memory formation after mild COVID-19. TCRdb re-derived calls from the 5' RACE reads in MiXCR, one entry per CDR3 protein. The data contain under 150,000 distinct CDR3 sequences, over 20% of them singletons. Sequencing input: PBMCs or a T cell subset sorted from them (not recorded which). Source of these receptors: a man between 18 and 35 years old who had mild COVID-19 (a few samples of this study predate the infection). Cell type and time point are not known.

This clonotype has a handful of counts. The V and J genes are TRBV2 and TRBJ2-1; 8 bases are a match to TRBD2. The CDR3 extends over 14 amino acids. Germline CDR1 SNHLY, CDR2 FYNNEI. With V trimmed by 2 bases and J by 10 bases, 7 bases remained unmatched. This CDR3 is CASSEPSGGIEQFF. The CDR3 DNA reads TGTGCCAGCAGTGAACCAAGCGGGGGAATAGAGCAGTTCTTC.

The chain combines TRBV7-9 with TRBJ1-1, with a possible D match to TRBD1 (5 bases). V gave up 11 bases and J gave up 7 bases, with 17 bases separating them. The CDR3 has 12 residues. Germline V CDR1 and CDR2: SEHNR, FQNEAQ (reference sequence). This CDR3 reads CAGARGTDEAFF. The CDR3 nucleotides are TGTGCCGGGGCTCGAGGGACGGATGAAGCTTTCTTT.

This clonotype occurred a few times. The chain is built from TRBV7-6 and TRBJ1-2; 12 nucleotides line up with TRBD1. The CDR3 spans 15 residues. Trimming removed 5 bases from V and 8 bases from J; junction bases left unmatched: 9. Germline lookup yields CDR1 SGHVS and CDR2 FNYEAQ. Here the CDR3 reads CASSTGTGGDKGYTF. The CDR3 DNA reads TGTGCCAGCAGCACCGGGACAGGGGGCGATAAAGGCTACACCTTC. The whole variable domain, remainder taken from reference TRBV7-6 and TRBJ1-2, is GAGVSQSPRYKVTKRGQDVALRCDPISGHVSLYWYRQALGQGPEFLTYFNYEAQQDKSGLPNDRFSAERPEGSISTLTIQRTEQRDSAMYRCASSTGTGGDKGYTFGSGTRLTVV.

The J gene is TRBJ2-3, the V gene TRBV4-3; D might be TRBD2 (5 bases). The CDR3 has 15 residues. The ends were cut back, 1 base at V and 2 bases at J, with 10 bases in the middle. CDR1 is LGHNA, CDR2 YSLEER, per germline. CDR3 protein: CASSQVRADTDTQYF. CDR3 coding DNA: TGCGCCAGCAGCCAAGTTCGAGCGGACACAGATACGCAGTATTTT.

This clonotype was picked up many times. The chain joins TRBV14 to TRBJ2-7; 9 nucleotides align to TRBD2. After removal of 2 bases from V and 6 bases from J, the junction contained 11 bases not matched to a gene. Germline V gene data show CDR1 as SGHDN and CDR2 as FVKESK. The CDR3 consists of 16 residues. CDR3 loop: CASSQISGGPTGEQYF. In DNA, the CDR3 is TGTGCCAGCAGCCAAATTAGCGGGGGCCCGACGGGCGAGCAGTACTTC.

This clonotype showed up just a few times. The CDR3 loop reads CASSSPRRQNHEQYF. The CDR3 DNA reads TGTGCCAGCAGCTCCCCCCGTCGGCAGAACCACGAGCAGTACTTC. The gene calls are TRBV5-5 and TRBJ2-7; D uncertain. This CDR3 is 15 amino acids long. The germline V and J ends were trimmed by 3 bases and 5 bases, with 18 bases remaining between them. Per the germline V gene, CDR1 is SGHKS and CDR2 is YYEKEE (reference sequence).

The genes are TRBV12-3 or TRBV12-4 and TRBJ1-5; possible D gene TRBD1, 5 bases. The CDR3 runs to 15 residues. The V and J ends lost 6 bases and 0 bases respectively, with 12 bases between them. CDR3 nucleotides: TGTGCCAGCAGGGCTCGGGGACCTAGCAATCAGCCCCAGCATTTT. Translating it yields CASRARGPSNQPQHF.

The V call is TRBV20-1, the J call TRBJ1-1, with TRBD1 as a possible D gene (6 bases). CDR1 and CDR2 from the germline V gene are DFQATT and SNEGSKA (reference sequence). The CDR3 consists of 14 residues. V gave up 2 bases and J gave up 5 bases, with 15 bases separating them. CDR3 DNA sequence: TGCAGTGCTAGAATTAGGGGGAGAAAAACTGAAGCTTTCTTT. This sequence encodes CSARIRGRKTEAFF.

V and J are TRBV7-9 and TRBJ2-3; D gene ambiguous. Germline V gives CDR1 SEHNR, CDR2 FQNEAQ (reference sequence). CDR3 length equals 13 residues. V was trimmed by 4 bases and J by 7 bases, leaving 12 bases between them. CDR3 in DNA: TGTGCCAGCAGCTCCAGGACCGCACATACGCAGTATTTT. Its translation is CASSSRTAHTQYF.

This clonotype was detected a few times. CDR3 nucleotide sequence: TGCGCCAGCAGCTTGCTGGGACTAGCGGGGGGCTATGAGCAGTTCTTC. Protein product: CASSLLGLAGGYEQFF. J is TRBJ2-1 and V is TRBV5-1, with TRBD2 identical over 15 bases. J was trimmed by 8 bases and V by 1 base; bases with no gene match: 4. Germline V CDR1 and CDR2: SGHRS, YFSETQ. The CDR3 totals 16 residues.